This TCR beta chain was recorded in a study of cytomegalovirus exposure and HLA in healthy donors. Donors likely had unrecorded immune exposures despite being nominally healthy when sampled. Study findings and constraints: By a later analysis, the bulk of CMV-associated TCR beta chains appeared HLA-restricted. In vitro, three CMV-associated chains proved specific for CMV antigens. Some segments of the V type, notably TRBV6-2 and TRBV6-3, were excluded as indistinguishable.

The study ran its PCR with 60 Vbeta and 13 Jbeta primers. The assay was immunoSEQ multiplex PCR, and TCRdb's table has in-frame clones only and misses some. The table has roughly 92,000 clones, about 7.6% seen once. V dropped 11 bases and J dropped 2; count of bases not matched to a gene: 7. The germline V gene encodes CDR1 KGHSH and CDR2 LQKENI. The CDR3 sequence is 14 residues long. Points on this clone: Its antigen is currently unknown.

This TCR was recovered from a man between 50 and 59 years old in good health and CMV-seronegative. The chain is built from TRBV18 and TRBJ2-2, with 8 bases aligning to TRBD1. The sequencing sample was made of PBMCs. The CDR3 loop reads CAQRDRGNTGELFF. The DNA for the CDR3 is TGTGCCCAAAGAGACAGGGGAAACACCGGGGAGCTGTTTTTT.